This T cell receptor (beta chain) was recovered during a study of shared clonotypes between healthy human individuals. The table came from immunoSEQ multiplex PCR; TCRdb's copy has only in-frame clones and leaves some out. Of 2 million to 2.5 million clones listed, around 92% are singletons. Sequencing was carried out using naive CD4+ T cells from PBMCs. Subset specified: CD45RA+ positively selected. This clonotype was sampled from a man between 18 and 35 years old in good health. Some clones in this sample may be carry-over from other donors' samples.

The CDR3 protein is CASSEAGTANSPLHF. DNA of the CDR3: TGTGCCAGCAGTGAGGCCGGGACAGCTAATTCACCCCTCCACTTT. The chain combines TRBV6-4 with TRBJ1-6; 7 nucleotides agree with TRBD1. The CDR3 contains 15 residues. Germline-derived CDR1 and CDR2 are MRHNA and SNTAGT. V lost 3 bases to trimming and J lost 6 bases; unmatched junction nucleotides: 5.